This T cell receptor beta chain was profiled in a study of cytomegalovirus exposure and HLA in healthy donors. As concerns this clone: Its specificity is unknown.

The primer mix had 60 Vbeta and 13 Jbeta primers. Only in-frame clones appear in the TCRdb table, and some are missing; sequencing was by immunoSEQ multiplex PCR. The table includes under 90,000 clones, 77% detected once. Study observations and caveats: Association of a missense DCLRE1C variant with TCR beta V- and J-gene trimming was reported in a later analysis. Presence/absence comparisons presumed near-even sequencing depth among donors. In a later analysis, at a false discovery rate of 0.05, 15,000 to 20,000 TCR beta sequences matched HLA alleles.

CDR3 size: 15 residues. From germline, CDR1 is LGHNT and CDR2 FRNRAP. V trimming: 6 bases; J trimming: 5 bases; junction bases outside the gene matches: 13. The TCR comes from a man aged 50 to 59 in good health and CMV-seropositive. The chain uses TRBV12-5 and TRBJ2-7, with 7 bases identical to TRBD2. Sequencing was performed on PBMCs. Here the CDR3 reads CASGQRDYLGDEQYF. CDR3 coding DNA: TGTGCTAGTGGCCAACGGGACTACCTCGGGGACGAGCAGTACTTC. The full variable domain, in which reference TRBV12-5 and TRBJ2-7 provide the parts outside the CDR3, is DARVTQTPRHKVTEMGQEVTMRCQPILGHNTVFWYRQTMMQGLELLAYFRNRAPLDDSGMPKDRFSAEMPDATLATLKIQPSEPRDSAVYFCASGQRDYLGDEQYFGPGTRLTVT.